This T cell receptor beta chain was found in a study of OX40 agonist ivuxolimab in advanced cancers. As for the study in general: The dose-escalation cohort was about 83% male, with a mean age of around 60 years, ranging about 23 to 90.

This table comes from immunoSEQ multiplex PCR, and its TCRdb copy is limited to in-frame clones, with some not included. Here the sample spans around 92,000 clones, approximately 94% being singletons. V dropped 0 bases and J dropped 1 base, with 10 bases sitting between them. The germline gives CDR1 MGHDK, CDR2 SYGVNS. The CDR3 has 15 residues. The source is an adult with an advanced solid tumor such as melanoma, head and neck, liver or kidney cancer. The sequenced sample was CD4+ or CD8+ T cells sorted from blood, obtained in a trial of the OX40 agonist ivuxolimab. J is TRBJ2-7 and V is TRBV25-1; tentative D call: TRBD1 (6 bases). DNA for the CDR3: TGTGCCAGCAGTGAATATCACAGGGAGTCCTACGAGCAGTACTTC. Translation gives CASSEYHRESYEQYF.